This is a list of T cell receptor beta chains from one sample in a study of blood T cell repertoires in COVID-19. Generated by immunoSEQ multiplex PCR, the TCRdb table keeps only in-frame clones and is missing some. The sample has some 390,000 clones; approximately 89% are singletons. Specimen: peripheral blood. Receptors were obtained from a woman between 55 and 75 years old with COVID-19, enrolled during active disease. Each CDR3 is given with its conserved first and last residue. Each record gives: D gene, J gene, clone size, V gene, CDR3 DNA, CDR3 protein. A D gene is named only where the DNA matches it firmly. The listing skips clone size in some rows; elsewhere it reads once, few, many or a size class.

>-|TRBJ2-2|-|TRBV5-1
TGCGCCAGCAATTACGGCACCGGGGAGCTGTTTTTT
CASNYGTGELFF
>-|TRBJ2-3|-|TRBV5-5
TGTGCCAGCAGGGATTGGTCTGGGGCGGGGCCAACAGATACGCAGTATTTT
CASRDWSGAGPTDTQYF
>TRBD1|TRBJ1-2|-|TRBV3-1/TRBV3-2
TGTGCCAGCAGCCGAGGGGGCTCTAACTATGGCTACACCTTC
CASSRGGSNYGYTF
>-|TRBJ1-5|-|TRBV5-6
TGTGCCAGCAGCTTGCGTAGAGGAAGCAATCAGCCCCAGCATTTT
CASSLRRGSNQPQHF
>-|TRBJ1-5|-|TRBV28
TGTGCCAGCACCTTTGGGCGGGGGAGGCATCAGCCCCAGCATTTT
CASTFGRGRHQPQHF
>-|TRBJ2-1|-|TRBV13
TGTGCCAGCAGCATATTGGGGCAGGGGAATGAGCAGTTCTTC
CASSILGQGNEQFF
>TRBD1|TRBJ2-5|-|TRBV5-1
TGCGCCAGCAGCCTCGGGACAGCCGAAGAGACCCAGTACTTC
CASSLGTAEETQYF
>-|TRBJ1-6|-|TRBV6-5
TGTGCCCACCGGGGGGGCCTACAGAATTCACCCCTCCACTTT
CAHRGGLQNSPLHF
>-|TRBJ2-3|-|TRBV5-1
TGCGCCAGCAGCTTAGGCAGGGGCATCACAGATACGCAGTATTTT
CASSLGRGITDTQYF
>TRBD2|TRBJ2-1|-|TRBV15
TGTGCCACCAGCAGATCGGGTGGCGGGAGGGCCTACAATGAGCAGTTCTTC
CATSRSGGGRAYNEQFF
>TRBD1|TRBJ2-7|-|TRBV4-1
TGCGCCAGCAGCCAAGATGGTGAAGGGACAGTTCCCTCCTACGAGCAGTACTTC
CASSQDGEGTVPSYEQYF
>TRBD1|TRBJ1-2|-|TRBV5-4
TGTGCCAGCAGCAACAAACAGGGGGTCTCCGCTGGCTACACCTTC
CASSNKQGVSAGYTF
>TRBD2|TRBJ2-2|many|TRBV4-2
TGTGCCAGCAGCCGAGGGACTAGCGGGGGGCGCAGCACCGGGGAGCTGTTTTTT
CASSRGTSGGRSTGELFF
>-|TRBJ1-1|-|TRBV7-9
TGTGCCAGCAGCTTATGGTTGGGGGAGGCGAACACTGAAGCTTTCTTT
CASSLWLGEANTEAFF
>-|TRBJ1-1|-|TRBV15
TGTGCCACCAGCAGAGATAGGCAGGGTGGCACTGAAGCTTTCTTT
CATSRDRQGGTEAFF
>-|TRBJ2-2|few|TRBV4-1
TGCGCCAGCAGCCAAAAACATGGCACCGGGGAGCTGTTTTTT
CASSQKHGTGELFF
>-|TRBJ2-7|-|TRBV27
TGTGCCAGCAGCTCCGCGCAGCGGAGGGGCTACGAGCAGTACTTC
CASSSAQRRGYEQYF
>TRBD1|TRBJ2-2|-|TRBV24-1
TGTGCCACCTTGCAGGGACAGGGGATAACCGGGGAGCTGTTTTTT
CATLQGQGITGELFF
>TRBD1|TRBJ1-2|-|TRBV10-3
TGTGCCATCAGTGCAGGACAGGGGGCGGGTAACTATGGCTACACCTTC
CAISAGQGAGNYGYTF
>TRBD1|TRBJ1-1|-|TRBV7-8
TGTGCCAGCAGCTTCCTGACAGGGACAATGAACACTGAAGCTTTCTTT
CASSFLTGTMNTEAFF
>-|TRBJ2-5|-|TRBV19
TGTGCCAGTAGTCGTCAAACAGGGGAGACCCAGTACTTC
CASSRQTGETQYF
>-|TRBJ1-1|-|TRBV18
TGTGCCAGCTCACCGGACATGACGAACACTGAAGCTTTCTTT
CASSPDMTNTEAFF
>-|TRBJ2-5|-|TRBV5-1
TGCGCCAGCAGCTCGGAGGGGTCCCAAGAGACCCAGTACTTC
CASSSEGSQETQYF
>TRBD2|TRBJ2-1|-|TRBV7-8
TGTGCCAGCAGCCAACGCCGGACTAGCGGGGGGTGGAATGAGCAGTTCTTC
CASSQRRTSGGWNEQFF
>-|TRBJ2-3|-|TRBV20-1
TGCAGCCCCGTGGAGGATACGCAGTATTTT
CSPVEDTQYF
>TRBD1|TRBJ1-5|-|TRBV6-6
TGTGCCAGCAGTCCCAGGGGGCGGGGGGGGAATCAGCCCCAGCATTTT
CASSPRGRGGNQPQHF
>-|TRBJ1-2|few|TRBV20-1
TGCAGTCCTAGGCAGACTTATGGCTACACCTTC
CSPRQTYGYTF
>-|TRBJ1-3|few|TRBV7-9
TGTGCCAGCAGCTTAGCGTTGGCGGGGACTGGAAACACCATATATTTT
CASSLALAGTGNTIYF
>TRBD1|TRBJ2-6|-|TRBV10-3
TGTGCCATCAGTGAGTCGTCGGGACAGAGCTCTGGGGCCAACGTCCTGACTTTC
CAISESSGQSSGANVLTF
>-|TRBJ1-1|-|TRBV12-3/TRBV12-4
TGTGCCAGCAGTTCAACCGTACAGGGAGAAGCTTTCTTT
CASSSTVQGEAFF
>-|TRBJ1-2|-|TRBV9
TGTGCCAGCAGCGTAGCTCCGCGGACTGCTAACTATGGCTACACCTTC
CASSVAPRTANYGYTF
>-|TRBJ2-7|few|TRBV6-5
TGTGCCAGCAGGGGCACCCTCGGGCAGTACTTC
CASRGTLGQYF
>TRBD1|TRBJ1-1|-|TRBV15
TGTGCCACCACCGACCGGGACAGGGGGCTGAACACTGAAGCTTTCTTT
CATTDRDRGLNTEAFF
>TRBD2|TRBJ2-7|-|TRBV2
TGTGCCACTCTCCTAGCGGGGGGCGGCGAGCAGTACTTC
CATLLAGGGEQYF
>-|TRBJ1-6|few|TRBV6-6
TGTGCCAGCAGTCCGAAAATACCTACCAGGGGTTCTTCACCCCTCCACTTT
CASSPKIPTRGSSPLHF
>TRBD1|TRBJ1-1|-|TRBV7-3
TGTGCCAGCAGCTTCACAGGGGGCGAAGGAGCTTTCTTT
CASSFTGGEGAFF
>-|TRBJ2-7|-|TRBV2
TGTGCCAGCGTGGGGGGATTAGGGCTACACGAGCAGTACTTC
CASVGGLGLHEQYF
>-|TRBJ2-3|-|TRBV18
TGTGCCAGCTCACCACCGCTTGCGGGAACAGATACGCAGTATTTT
CASSPPLAGTDTQYF
>-|TRBJ2-2|-|TRBV6-5
TGTGCCAGCAGGGGCGCCGGGGAGCTGTTTTTT
CASRGAGELFF
>-|TRBJ2-7|-|TRBV7-8
TGTGCCAGCAGCCCCACAGGGTTCTACGAGCAGTACTTC
CASSPTGFYEQYF
>TRBD1|TRBJ2-5|-|TRBV6-1
TGTGCCAGCAGTGAAGCTTGGACAGGGGGGAGGAAGACCCAGTACTTC
CASSEAWTGGRKTQYF
>-|TRBJ2-3|-|TRBV5-1
TGCGCCAGCAGCTTGGATATCGATACGCAGTATTTT
CASSLDIDTQYF